Below, 29 T cell receptor beta chains from the same sample are listed, as sequenced in a study of blood T cells in healthy people across ages. Sample-barcoded 5' priming and a J-beta primer mix drove a second PCR of roughly 6 to 12 cycles. MiXCR was run by TCRdb on the 5' RACE reads, yielding one entry per CDR3 protein. The sample holds about 900,000 distinct CDR3 sequences; around two thirds are singletons and the top ten take 28%. Material: blood. The origin of the receptors is a man between 25 and 39 years old in good health.

CDR3 loop: CASSVVGRYTGELFF. The DNA of the CDR3 is TGTGCCAGCAGCGTAGTAGGCAGGTACACCGGGGAGCTGTTTTTT. V is TRBV9 and J is TRBJ2-2; D unclear. Per germline, CDR1 SGDLS and CDR2 YYNGEE. This CDR3 has 15 residues. Trimming removed 0 bases at V and 3 bases at J, with 9 bases between.

As to this clonotype: Since the CDR3 does not end with the conserved phenylalanine or tryptophan, this likely comes from a read error. V gene TRBV5-5 combines with J gene TRBJ1-2, with TRBD1 as a possible D gene (5 bases). Germline CDR1 is SGHKS and CDR2 is YYEKEE (reference sequence). Between the trimmed V and J ends, which lost 6 bases and 7 bases, there was a span of 28 bases. CDR3 length equals 17 residues. The CDR3 region is CASTPGFRQGVGVGYTL. As DNA, the CDR3 is TGTGCCAGCACCCCGGGGTTCCGCCAGGGCGTGGGGGTTGGCTACACCCTC.

The chain carries TRBV4-1 and TRBJ2-7; D perhaps matches TRBD2 (5 bases). V was pared by 0 bases and J by 5 bases, with 14 bases between. The CDR3 has 15 residues. Germline CDR1 reads MGHRA; CDR2 reads YSYEKL. The CDR3 nucleotides read TGCGCCAGCAGCCAAGATCGGGGAATGGTCGACGAGCAGTACTTC. Its protein product is CASSQDRGMVDEQYF.

The rearrangement uses TRBV5-1 and TRBJ2-1; TRBD2 matches 7 bases. The CDR3 is made up of 17 amino acids. Trimming took 3 bases from V and 0 from J; bases not matched to a gene: 9. The germline CDR1 and CDR2 sequences are SGHRS and YFSETQ. The chain's CDR3 is CASSSYQRGLSYNEQFF. CDR3 DNA: TGCGCCAGCAGCTCGTATCAGCGGGGACTCTCCTACAATGAGCAGTTCTTC.

The J gene is TRBJ2-3, the V gene TRBV27, with D perhaps matching TRBD2 (6 bases). This CDR3 has 14 amino acids. CDR1 is MNHEY and CDR2 is SMNVEV in the germline V gene (reference sequence). The germline V and J ends were trimmed by 10 bases and 6 bases, with 20 bases remaining between them. Written as DNA, the CDR3 is TGTGCCACCTCTCTAGCGCCCTTGACGGATACGCAGTATTTT. It is translated as CATSLAPLTDTQYF.

This clonotype came up once. V usage is TRBV2 and J usage is TRBJ1-4; D gene unclear. The germline V gene encodes CDR1 SNHLY and CDR2 FYNNEI. With 8 bases removed from V and 4 bases from J, the gap between germline ends came to 11 bases. This CDR3 contains 13 residues. The CDR3 protein is CASAVGFNEKLFF. In DNA, the CDR3 is TGTGCCAGCGCAGTGGGCTTTAATGAAAAACTGTTTTTT. Looking up the rest from reference TRBV2 and TRBJ1-4 gives the full variable domain: EPEVTQTPSHQVTQMGQEVILRCVPISNHLYFYWYRQILGQKVEFLVSFYNNEISEKSEIFDDQFSVERPDGSNFTLKIRSTKLEDSAMYFCASAVGFNEKLFFGSGTQLSVL.

This chain links TRBV4-3 with TRBJ1-2; D possibly corresponds to TRBD1 (6 bases). The CDR3 consists of 14 residues. CDR1 is LGHNA, CDR2 YSLEER, per germline. Trimming removed 2 bases from V and 6 bases from J, with 13 bases in between. For the CDR3, the DNA is TGCGCCAGCAGCCAAACCCGGGGGCGAGATGGCTACACCTTC. This gives the protein CASSQTRGRDGYTF.

The chain joins TRBV7-3 to TRBJ2-1; the D gene is possibly TRBD2 (7 bases). This CDR3 is 13 amino acids long. V lost 5 bases to trimming and J lost 8 bases, with 13 bases between them. The germline V gene has CDR1 SGHTA and CDR2 FQGTGA. CDR3 coding DNA: TGTGCCAGCAGCGCACAGGGAGGGGATGAGCAGTTCTTC. This sequence encodes CASSAQGGDEQFF.

The rearrangement joins TRBV7-3 to TRBJ2-4; D not certain. Near its end, the DNA agrees better with TRBJ2-7, so the J call may be wrong. There are 13 residues in the CDR3. Germline CDR1 and CDR2: SGHTA and FQGTGA. The CDR3 protein is CASRKDPSGEQYF. The CDR3 DNA reads TGTGCCAGCAGAAAAGATCCCTCGGGCGAGCAGTACTTC.

This clonotype was observed a handful of times. The V and J genes are TRBV6-2 or TRBV6-3 and TRBJ2-7; 9 positions match TRBD1. CDR3 length: 17 residues. CDR1 is MNHEY and CDR2 is SVGEGT in the germline V gene. The V segment lost 5 bases and the J segment 6 bases; nucleotides outside the gene matches: 17. The CDR3 loop is CASSDAAPGQGYVEQYF. CDR3 nucleotides: TGTGCCAGCAGTGACGCCGCTCCGGGACAGGGATATGTCGAGCAGTACTTC.

The chain employs TRBV4-2 and TRBJ2-1; 11 nucleotides agree with TRBD2. CDR3 size: 18 residues. V gave up 1 base and J gave up 6 bases; unmatched junction bases: 11. The V gene's germline CDR1 is LGHNA and CDR2 YNFKEQ. The chain's CDR3 is CASSQVGSGGAEGNEQFF. In DNA form, the CDR3 reads TGTGCCAGCAGCCAAGTGGGTAGCGGGGGGGCAGAGGGCAATGAGCAGTTCTTC.

A remark on this clonotype: At one end the junction does not follow the germline gene, possibly because of a read error. This sequence joins TRBV20-1 and TRBJ2-7, with 11 positions matching TRBD2. CDR1 DFQATT and CDR2 SNEGSKA come from the germline V gene (reference sequence). CDR3 length: 11 amino acids. The chain's CDR3 is CSGTSGYEQYF. DNA for the CDR3: TGTTCCGGGACTAGCGGATACGAGCAGTACTTC.

The CDR3 DNA reads as TGTGCCAGCAGGGATAGAGGAAGCACAGATACGCAGTATTTT. Protein product: CASRDRGSTDTQYF. The rearrangement uses TRBV7-2 and TRBJ2-3; D call uncertain. The CDR3 has 14 residues. From germline, CDR1 is SGHTA and CDR2 FQGNSA. The germline V and J ends were trimmed by 6 bases and 0 bases, with 10 bases remaining between them. The variable domain in full, with the rest retrieved from reference TRBV7-2 and TRBJ2-3, is GAGVSQSPSNKVTEKGKDVELRCDPISGHTALYWYRQSLGQGLEFLIYFQGNSAPDKSGLPSDRFSAERTGGSVSTLTIQRTQQEDSAVYLCASRDRGSTDTQYFGPGTRLTVL.

This clonotype was picked up a small number of times. This chain connects TRBV2 to TRBJ2-1; D not certain. The CDR3 is made up of 11 amino acids. Germline V gene data show CDR1 as SNHLY and CDR2 as FYNNEI. The V end was cut by 6 bases, the J end by 14 bases, with 14 bases between. CDR3 nucleotide sequence: TGTGCCAGCAGGGGCGAGGCCGCCGAGTTCTTC. It yields the protein CASRGEAAEFF.

J is TRBJ2-7 and V is TRBV27; 11 bases are shared with TRBD2. The CDR3 is 13 residues long. Trimming cost V 6 bases and J 9 bases; bases outside gene matches: 7. Germline V lookup: CDR1 MNHEY, CDR2 SMNVEV (reference sequence). The CDR3, as DNA: TGTGCCAGCAGCTTAGCGGGGGGGCAAGGGCAGTACTTC. It translates to CASSLAGGQGQYF.

The chain is built from TRBV12-3 or TRBV12-4 and TRBJ1-5; D unresolved. V was clipped by 3 bases and J by 0 bases, with 12 bases between them. CDR3 length equals 16 residues. The CDR3 spells CASSLGRSYSNQPQHF. The CDR3 DNA is TGTGCCAGCAGTTTGGGTCGCAGCTATAGCAATCAGCCCCAGCATTTT.

This clonotype was detected only a few times. The V gene is TRBV20-1, the J gene TRBJ2-2; D gene unclear. Germline loops: CDR1 DFQATT, CDR2 SNEGSKA (reference sequence). V shed 2 bases and J shed 2 bases, with 12 bases lying between them. The CDR3 contains 15 residues. The CDR3 nucleotides are TGCAGTGCTAGACTGACAAGTCCAAACACCGGGGAGCTGTTTTTT. It yields the protein CSARLTSPNTGELFF.

This chain joins TRBV7-6 and TRBJ2-1, with D perhaps assigned TRBD1 or TRBD2 (5 bases each). CDR3 length equals 17 residues. Germline lookup yields CDR1 SGHVS and CDR2 FNYEAQ. V lost 2 bases, J lost 0 bases, and 14 bases lay in between. CDR3 amino acids: CASSLLRGRSSYNEQFF. The CDR3 DNA follows: TGTGCCAGCAGCTTACTGAGGGGAAGGAGCTCCTACAATGAGCAGTTCTTC.

The chain uses TRBV20-1 and TRBJ2-5, with D unclear. V lost 4 bases and J 2 bases, leaving 11 bases between the germline ends. CDR3 length: 13 residues. Germline values: CDR1 DFQATT, CDR2 SNEGSKA (reference sequence). For the CDR3, the DNA is TGCAGTGCTAACTCCCCAGGTCAAGAGACCCAGTACTTC. Protein sequence: CSANSPGQETQYF.

The V gene is TRBV29-1, the J gene TRBJ2-7, with 9 bases fitting TRBD1. The V and J ends lost 5 bases and 4 bases, in that order; junction bases with no gene match: 9. Germline lookup yields CDR1 SQVTM and CDR2 ANQGSEA. The CDR3 covers 14 residues. The CDR3 here is CSVSWTGVGYEQYF. Written as DNA, the CDR3 is TGCAGCGTTTCTTGGACAGGGGTGGGTTACGAGCAGTACTTC.

This chain connects TRBV29-1 to TRBJ1-1; D ambiguous. The CDR3 extends over 14 amino acids. V dropped 3 bases and J dropped 1 base, with 12 bases sitting between them. From germline, CDR1 is SQVTM and CDR2 ANQGSEA. This CDR3 is CSVDAGMGNTEAFF. Written as DNA, the CDR3 is TGCAGCGTTGACGCGGGGATGGGGAACACTGAAGCTTTCTTT.

V is TRBV16 and J is TRBJ1-2; D gene unclear. The germline V gene has CDR1 KGHSY and CDR2 FQNENV. The CDR3 is made up of 13 amino acids. V shed 0 bases and J shed 5 bases, with 7 bases lying between them. In DNA form, the CDR3 reads TGTGCCAGCAGCCAATCGCAGTTTTATGGCTACACCTTC. Protein sequence: CASSQSQFYGYTF.

This clonotype has more than one count but fewer than ten. This chain links TRBV24-1 with TRBJ2-3; the match to TRBD2 covers 8 bases. Germline CDR1 is KGHDR and CDR2 is SFDVKD. J gave up 3 bases and V 4 bases, and 11 bases lay outside the gene matches. This CDR3 contains 17 residues. Here the CDR3 reads CATSDPNLAGFTDTQYF. The CDR3 nucleotides read TGTGCCACCAGTGACCCTAACTTAGCGGGGTTTACAGATACGCAGTATTTT.

The chain links TRBV9 to TRBJ2-3; no reliable D call. CDR3 size: 14 residues. Germline lookup yields CDR1 SGDLS and CDR2 YYNGEE. V dropped 0 bases and J dropped 4 bases, with 9 bases sitting between them. This CDR3 reads CASSVVPGSDTQYF. CDR3 DNA sequence: TGTGCCAGCAGCGTAGTCCCCGGGTCAGATACGCAGTATTTT. Full variable domain (outside the CDR3, taken from reference TRBV9 and TRBJ2-3): DSGVTQTPKHLITATGQRVTLRCSPRSGDLSVYWYQQSLDQGLQFLIQYYNGEERAKGNILERFSAQQFPDLHSELNLSSLELGDSALYFCASSVVPGSDTQYFGPGTRLTVL.

This clonotype was detected a few times. V gene TRBV25-1 combines with J gene TRBJ2-3; D is unclear. The CDR3 is made up of 14 amino acids. Trimming cost V 7 bases and J 4 bases, with 15 bases left between them. CDR1 is MGHDK and CDR2 is SYGVNS in the germline V gene. CDR3 protein: CASIPTGGADTQYF. CDR3 sequence (DNA): TGTGCCAGCATTCCCACTGGTGGGGCAGATACGCAGTATTTT.

The rearrangement joins TRBV12-3 or TRBV12-4 to TRBJ1-2, with TRBD1 identical over 7 bases. The V gene end was trimmed by 6 bases and the J gene end by 3 bases; junction bases not matched to a gene: 4. The CDR3 contains 13 residues. CDR3 sequence reads: CASRTQGDYGYTF. The CDR3 coding sequence is TGTGCCAGCAGGACCCAGGGGGACTATGGCTACACCTTC.

This clonotype was seen ten or more times. The chain uses TRBV24-1 and TRBJ2-3, with 11 bases fitting TRBD1. The CDR3 extends over 14 amino acids. Germline V lookup: CDR1 KGHDR, CDR2 SFDVKD. V lost 8 bases and J lost 6; bases outside the gene matches: 6. The CDR3 loop reads CATKHRTGGDTQYF. The CDR3 DNA is TGTGCCACCAAGCACCGGACAGGGGGCGATACGCAGTATTTT.

This clonotype occurred a few times. The V call is TRBV7-2, the J call TRBJ1-6; TRBD1 might be the D (6 bases). Germline values: CDR1 SGHTA, CDR2 FQGNSA. The ends were cut back, 1 base at V and 0 bases at J, with 10 bases in the middle. The CDR3 loop spans 17 amino acids. CDR3 loop: CASSLDGQSSYNSPLHF. The CDR3 nucleotides are TGTGCCAGCAGCTTAGACGGACAGAGCTCCTATAATTCACCCCTCCACTTT.

The V gene is TRBV14, the J gene TRBJ2-1; 7 positions agree with TRBD1. CDR1 is SGHDN, CDR2 FVKESK, per germline. V gave up 4 bases and J gave up 9 bases; unmatched junction bases: 9. This CDR3 has 14 residues. The CDR3 is CASSLNRGLGEQFF. CDR3 bases: TGTGCCAGCAGCCTGAACAGGGGTTTAGGTGAGCAGTTCTTC.